This TCR beta chain emerged from a study of T cells after yellow fever vaccination. This clonotype has at least ten counts. Its specificity is unknown. This CDR3 is 13 amino acids long. V lost 3 bases and J lost 6, with 10 bases in between. Germline values: CDR1 SGHRS, CDR2 YFSETQ. They built TCR cDNA with 5'RACE template switching, a step that put in a universal primer site and UMIs. TCRdb processed the 5' RACE reads anew with MiXCR; each CDR3 protein has one entry. The sample includes some 340,000 distinct CDR3 sequences, roughly 3.9% of them seen just once. General study results and limits: Shared CD4/CD8 clonotypes were a small share, likely from convergent recombination. Post-booster repertoires contained most primary-vaccination clones again (roughly 97% CD4, about 90% CD8). Though weaker, the secondary response peaked faster, on day 5 versus 15.

The clonotype comes from a young man who received the YFV17D yellow fever vaccine. The chain combines TRBV5-1 with TRBJ1-3; D is ambiguous. The input for sequencing was PBMCs, taken 5 days after the yellow fever booster vaccination. The CDR3 DNA reads TGCGCCAGCAGCTCCGGCAGCTCAAACACCATATATTTT. This codes for CASSSGSSNTIYF.